This T cell receptor beta chain was profiled in a study of blood T cell repertoires in COVID-19. TCRdb's table, derived via immunoSEQ multiplex PCR, lists solely in-frame clones and lacks some. Among 200,000 to 250,000 clones listed, 80% to 90% were seen once. Germline CDR1 reads SGDLS; CDR2 reads YYNGEE. The CDR3 is made up of 17 amino acids. The V and J ends lost 0 bases and 3 bases respectively, with 16 bases between them. This chain links TRBV9 with TRBJ1-3; TRBD1 might be the D (6 bases). The specimen was peripheral blood. This clonotype was obtained from a man aged 25 to 40 who had recovered from COVID-19. Written as DNA, the CDR3 is TGTGCCAGCAGCGTAGGGGTTGCAGGGGCCCTTGGAAACACCATATATTTT. As protein: CASSVGVAGALGNTIYF.